The clone carrying this T cell receptor (beta chain) was recorded many times. Its antigen is still unknown. The CDR3 runs to 15 residues. Trimming took off 6 bases at V and 0 bases at J, with 13 bases between the two ends. Germline V lookup: CDR1 SGHAT, CDR2 FQNNGV. To make TCR beta libraries, researchers used iRepertoire HTBI primers and Arm-PCR of CDR3 regions. TCRdb independently ran MiXCR on the multiplex PCR reads; one entry per CDR3 protein. The table includes under 350,000 distinct CDR3 sequences, under 25% detected once. The time point here: persistent/refractory GD, antithyroid drugs over 5 years with positive TRAb. Scientists built the TCR library using RNA that was extracted from PBMCs. An endocrinology department located in Xi'an, China, was where the patients came from. The record originates from a study of regulatory T cells in long-lasting Graves disease. Overall study findings and caveats: Persistent disease preferred TRBV28, TRBJ1-2 and TRBJ2-5; new disease, TRBV20-1 and TRBJ2-1. Between persistent patients, a few thousand public clonotypes were shared, exceeding the 950 to 1,000 shared between new patients.

The rearrangement joins TRBV11-2 to TRBJ2-3; D is possibly TRBD2 (6 bases). The material sequenced was peripheral blood mononuclear cells (PBMCs), taken when the disease was refractory, from a patient treated with antithyroid drugs. This clonotype originated in a female donor with Graves disease. This CDR3 reads CASSSIADSTDTQYF. CDR3 DNA: TGTGCCAGCAGTTCCATAGCGGATAGCACAGATACGCAGTATTTT.